The entry below gives a single T cell receptor (beta chain) sequence along with its context. Data came from immunoSEQ multiplex PCR; TCRdb stores just in-frame clones and leaves some out. Of more than 85,000 clones in the sample, almost 90% were seen once. CDR3 length: 15 residues. Germline V gives CDR1 MNHEY, CDR2 SMNVEV (reference sequence). The V and J ends lost 1 base and 1 base respectively, with 10 bases between them. The data were taken from a study of cytomegalovirus exposure and HLA in healthy donors. The TCR sequence derives from a woman younger than 35 in good health and CMV-seronegative. The chain joins TRBV27 to TRBJ1-2; D is possibly TRBD1 (6 bases). Sequencing was done on a sample of PBMCs. CDR3 region: CASSLYGQSNYGYTF. DNA of the CDR3: TGTGCCAGCAGTTTATACGGACAGAGTAACTATGGCTACACCTTC.